Following are 29 T cell receptor beta chains from one sample sequenced in a study of shared clonotypes between healthy human individuals. Clones were read by immunoSEQ multiplex PCR, and TCRdb kept only the in-frame ones, dropping some. The data contain about half a million clones, approximately 82% of them seen just once; the ten biggest clones take up around 12%. Source material: PBMCs. The receptors come from a middle-aged woman in good health. Some clones in this sample may be carry-over from other donors' samples.

The rearrangement uses TRBV28 and TRBJ2-1, with D hard to call. The CDR3 covers 15 residues. The V end lost 5 bases, the J end lost 2 bases, and 13 bases lay between the germline ends. Germline V CDR1 and CDR2: MDHEN, SYDVKM. CDR3 sequence: CASSPLRTTYNEQFF. The CDR3 coding sequence is TGTGCCAGCAGTCCGTTAAGAACCACCTACAATGAGCAGTTCTTC.

This clone was seen more than once but under ten times. The chain couples TRBV25-1 to TRBJ2-5, with 9 bases aligning to TRBD2. Germline V lookup: CDR1 MGHDK, CDR2 SYGVNS. The V and J ends lost 4 bases and 5 bases, in that order; junction bases with no gene match: 8. The CDR3 extends over 15 amino acids. CDR3 nucleotide sequence: TGTGCCAGCAGTGGGGCTAGCGGGATAGGGGAGACCCAGTACTTC. Translated, it gives CASSGASGIGETQYF. The variable domain in full, completed from reference TRBV25-1 and TRBJ2-5, reads EADIYQTPRYLVIGTGKKITLECSQTMGHDKMYWYQQDPGMELHLIHYSYGVNSTEKGDLSSESTVSRIRTEHFPLTLESARPSHTSQYLCASSGASGIGETQYFGPGTRLLVL.

V usage is TRBV7-3 and J usage is TRBJ2-1; 8 bases fit TRBD2. Trimming took 5 bases from V and 6 from J; bases not matched to a gene: 6. From germline, CDR1 is SGHTA and CDR2 FQGTGA. The CDR3 extends over 14 amino acids. CDR3 in DNA: TGTGCCAGCAGCGCCACTAGCGGAGCCAATGAGCAGTTCTTC. As protein: CASSATSGANEQFF. Looking up the rest from reference TRBV7-3 and TRBJ2-1 gives the full variable domain: GAGVSQTPSNKVTEKGKYVELRCDPISGHTALYWYRQSLGQGPEFLIYFQGTGAADDSGLPNDRFFAVRPEGSVSTLKIQRTERGDSAVYLCASSATSGANEQFFGPGTRLTVL.

The chain couples TRBV7-9 to TRBJ1-5; TRBD1 matches at 10 bases. CDR3 length equals 14 residues. CDR1 and CDR2 (germline): SEHNR, FQNEAQ (reference sequence). J lost 5 bases, V lost 5 bases, and 3 bases had no gene match. CDR3 DNA: TGTGCCAGCAGCGCGACAGGGGGCGATCAGCCCCAGCATTTT. As protein: CASSATGGDQPQHF.

The chain uses TRBV2 and TRBJ1-4, with D perhaps matching TRBD1 (5 bases). V lost 5 bases and J lost 6, with 16 bases in between. The CDR3 sequence is 15 residues long. CDR1 is SNHLY and CDR2 is FYNNEI in the germline V gene. The CDR3 region has the DNA TGTGCCAGCAGTAGGAGCGGGACGCTAGATGAAAAACTGTTTTTT. Protein sequence: CASSRSGTLDEKLFF.

The genes are TRBV10-1 and TRBJ2-1; 9 bases fit TRBD2. V lost 2 bases and J lost 3; bases outside the gene matches: 5. CDR1 is WNHNN and CDR2 is SYGVQD in the germline V gene (reference sequence). The CDR3 extends over 16 amino acids. The CDR3 DNA sequence: TGCGCCAGCAGTGAGGGGCGACTAGCGGACTACAATGAGCAGTTCTTC. This codes for CASSEGRLADYNEQFF.

This chain links TRBV19 with TRBJ1-2, with D possibly being TRBD1 (5 bases). The CDR3 runs 14 residues. The V gene lost 5 bases and the J gene lost 5 bases, with 15 bases spanning the gap. Germline-derived CDR1 and CDR2 are LNHDA and SQIVND (reference sequence). In nucleotides, the CDR3 is TGTGCCAGTAGTGGGCAGGGCCGAGGGTATGGCTACACCTTC. It codes for CASSGQGRGYGYTF.

J is TRBJ2-7 and V is TRBV27; 11 bases agree with TRBD2. Per the germline V gene, CDR1 is MNHEY and CDR2 is SMNVEV (reference sequence). There are 15 residues in the CDR3. J was trimmed by 4 bases and V by 5 bases; bases with no gene match: 7. The chain's CDR3 is CASSPGTSGEYEQYF. The CDR3, as DNA: TGTGCCAGCAGTCCCGGGACTAGCGGAGAATACGAGCAGTACTTC.

This clone was observed many times. The J gene is TRBJ2-7, the V gene TRBV11-2; the match to TRBD2 covers 8 bases. The CDR3 is made up of 14 amino acids. Germline CDR1 is SGHAT and CDR2 is FQNNGV. J lost 3 bases, V lost 5 bases, and 6 bases had no gene match. In nucleotides, the CDR3 is TGTGCCAGCAGCCTTAGCGGGACAAACTACGAGCAGTACTTC. It translates to CASSLSGTNYEQYF.

To note about this clone: A clone one base away is much larger, so this may be a read error. The sample holds other DNA sequences that translate to the same CDR3. The rearrangement uses TRBV10-3 and TRBJ2-7; 13 bases match TRBD2. The CDR3 loop spans 15 amino acids. Germline V gene sequence: CDR1 ENHRY, CDR2 SYGVKD. The CDR3 is CAIRPGTSGNYEQYF. The CDR3 region has the DNA TGTGCTATCAGACCTGGGACTAGCGGGAACTACGAGCAGTACTTC.

This clone was counted only a few times. The chain is built from TRBV5-4 and TRBJ2-2; TRBD2 matches at 11 bases. This CDR3 is 16 amino acids long. The V and J ends lost 4 bases and 5 bases, in that order; junction bases with no gene match: 7. CDR1 and CDR2 (germline): SGHNT, YYREEE (reference sequence). CDR3 nucleotide sequence: TGTGCCAGCAGCCAACGGACTAGCGGGCGGACCGGGGAGCTGTTTTTT. Its protein product is CASSQRTSGRTGELFF.

The V gene is TRBV7-2, the J gene TRBJ2-3, with D hard to call. Germline lookup yields CDR1 SGHTA and CDR2 FQGNSA. V was pared by 0 bases and J by 2 bases, with 9 bases between. The CDR3 is made up of 15 amino acids. The CDR3 DNA sequence: TGTGCCAGCAGCTTAGCCCTTACGGCCACAGATACGCAGTATTTT. Its protein is CASSLALTATDTQYF.

The chain has TRBV5-1 and TRBJ1-1, with TRBD1 matching over 7 bases. CDR3 length equals 15 residues. Trimming took 4 bases from V and 1 from J; bases not matched to a gene: 7. CDR1 SGHRS and CDR2 YFSETQ come from the germline V gene. This CDR3 reads CASSTDREWNTEAFF. The DNA of the CDR3 is TGCGCCAGCAGCACCGACAGGGAATGGAACACTGAAGCTTTCTTT.

The rearrangement uses TRBV10-3 and TRBJ2-3, with D uncertain. V lost 2 bases, J lost 6 bases, and 12 bases lay in between. The germline V gene encodes CDR1 ENHRY and CDR2 SYGVKD. The CDR3 covers 14 residues. The chain's CDR3 is CAISEPTTGDTQYF. In DNA form, the CDR3 reads TGTGCCATCAGTGAGCCCACCACCGGGGATACGCAGTATTTT.

This chain joins TRBV28 and TRBJ2-1; tentatively, D is TRBD1 (5 bases). Germline CDR1 MDHEN, CDR2 SYDVKM. The CDR3 sequence is 13 residues long. CDR3 coding DNA: TGTGGGGTTGGACCCCCGGCCTCAGGGGAGCAGTTCTTC. Amino acid sequence: CGVGPPASGEQFF.

The chain employs TRBV28 and TRBJ2-2, with 7 bases lining up with TRBD1. From germline, CDR1 is MDHEN and CDR2 SYDVKM. The CDR3 length is 18 residues. J lost 0 bases, V lost 2 bases, and 9 bases had no gene match. The chain's CDR3 is CASSLPKRDRSNTGELFF. The CDR3 DNA follows: TGTGCCAGCAGTTTACCCAAAAGGGACAGATCGAACACCGGGGAGCTGTTTTTT.

The V and J genes are TRBV4-2 and TRBJ2-5; D might be TRBD1 or TRBD2, each matching 6 bases. The germline V and J ends were trimmed by 1 base and 2 bases, with 11 bases remaining between them. The length of the CDR3 is 15 residues. From germline, CDR1 is LGHNA and CDR2 YNFKEQ. CDR3 region: CASSQGGAAQETQYF. Here the CDR3 DNA reads TGTGCCAGCAGCCAAGGGGGGGCGGCACAAGAGACCCAGTACTTC.

The V gene is TRBV2, the J gene TRBJ1-6; D perhaps matches TRBD1 (5 bases). Deletions cut 3 bases from V and 9 bases from J, with 12 bases between. The CDR3 sequence is 14 residues long. CDR1 is SNHLY and CDR2 is FYNNEI in the germline V gene. The CDR3 here is CASSEGRGSSPLHF. Written as DNA, the CDR3 is TGTGCCAGCAGTGAGGGAAGGGGTAGTTCACCCCTCCACTTT.

The chain combines TRBV6-6 with TRBJ2-7; D is ambiguous. The CDR3 consists of 14 residues. Trimming removed 3 bases from V and 4 bases from J, with 13 bases in between. Germline assignment: CDR1 MNHNY and CDR2 SVGAGI (reference sequence). The CDR3 is CASSYKGGVYEQYF. The CDR3 DNA sequence: TGTGCCAGCAGTTATAAGGGTGGGGTTTACGAGCAGTACTTC.

This chain links TRBV7-3 with TRBJ2-6, with TRBD1 matching over 8 bases. Germline loops: CDR1 SGHTA, CDR2 FQGTGA. The CDR3 sequence is 17 residues long. Trimming cost V 4 bases and J 0 bases; bases outside gene matches: 5. The DNA for the CDR3 is TGTGCCAGCAGCTCACAGGGGGGCCTCTCTGGGGCCAACGTCCTGACTTTC. It is translated as CASSSQGGLSGANVLTF.

The CDR3 DNA reads TGTGCCAGCACCCTAACCCCAGACAGGGACTACGAGCAGTACTTC. Translating gives CASTLTPDRDYEQYF. The chain is built from TRBV2 and TRBJ2-7; 7 positions agree with TRBD1. Trimming at V came to 7 bases and at J to 3 bases, leaving 12 bases not matched to a gene. Germline V gene data show CDR1 as SNHLY and CDR2 as FYNNEI. The CDR3 is 15 amino acids.

The rearrangement links TRBV5-4 to TRBJ2-7, with 16 bases matching TRBD2. In germline, CDR1 is SGHNT, CDR2 YYREEE (reference sequence). CDR3 length: 16 residues. Losses at the gene ends were 7 bases for V and 2 bases for J; bases not matched to a gene: 6. This CDR3 is CASSGLAGGNTYEQYF. CDR3 bases: TGTGCCAGCTCGGGACTAGCGGGAGGGAACACCTACGAGCAGTACTTC.

The chain combines TRBV10-3 with TRBJ2-3; D not resolved. V lost 0 bases and J lost 6, with 13 bases in between. Germline loops: CDR1 ENHRY, CDR2 SYGVKD. This CDR3 is built from 15 residues. CDR3 in DNA: TGTGCCATCAGTGAGTCTACAGTTTGGGGTGATACGCAGTATTTT. Protein sequence: CAISESTVWGDTQYF.

In this sample, this clone turned up once. This chain connects TRBV18 to TRBJ2-1; 7 bases line up with TRBD2. This CDR3 has 14 residues. V lost 4 bases and J lost 7; bases outside the gene matches: 7. Germline CDR1 reads KGHSH; CDR2 reads LQKENI. The CDR3 region has the DNA TGTGCCAGCTCACTCGGACTAGACGGAAATGAGCAGTTCTTC. Residues: CASSLGLDGNEQFF.

This rearrangement joins TRBV11-2 to TRBJ2-7, with D unresolved. Between the trimmed V and J ends, which lost 3 bases and 4 bases, there was a span of 10 bases. The length of the CDR3 is 13 residues. CDR1 is SGHAT and CDR2 is FQNNGV in the germline V gene. The CDR3 nucleotides read TGTGCCAGCAGCTTGGACCGAGAATACGAGCAGTACTTC. Amino acids: CASSLDREYEQYF.

The chain carries TRBV6-5 and TRBJ1-2; D remains unclear. This CDR3 spans 12 amino acids. The germline V and J ends were trimmed by 4 bases and 7 bases, with 10 bases remaining between them. The germline V gene encodes CDR1 MNHEY and CDR2 SVGAGI. The CDR3 DNA reads as TGTGCCAGCAGTTCCCGGATGGGTGGCTACACCTTC. Protein sequence: CASSSRMGGYTF.

Concerning this clone itself: With a much larger clone just one base away, this may be a read error. The identical CDR3 is also encoded by other nucleotide sequences in the sample. V gene TRBV7-2 combines with J gene TRBJ2-3; D remains ambiguous. Per germline, CDR1 SGHTA and CDR2 FQGNSA. The CDR3 has 13 residues. Trimming took 4 bases from V and 0 from J, leaving 5 bases between them. CDR3 region: CASSSPSTDTQYF. CDR3 sequence (DNA): TGTGCCAGCAGCTCCCCTAGCACAGATACGCAGTATTTT.

The chain employs TRBV10-1 and TRBJ2-7; possibly TRBD2 for D (5 bases). The CDR3 contains 14 residues. Trimming cost V 2 bases and J 6 bases, with 14 bases left between them. Germline CDR1 is WNHNN and CDR2 is SYGVQD (reference sequence). CDR3 loop: CASSETLSAGEQYF. The DNA of the CDR3 is TGCGCCAGCAGTGAGACCCTTAGTGCGGGCGAGCAGTACTTC.

The genes are TRBV11-3 and TRBJ2-2, with D possibly being TRBD1 (5 bases). From germline, CDR1 is SGHNT and CDR2 YENEEA. The length of the CDR3 is 17 residues. V lost 2 bases to trimming and J lost 6 bases, with 19 bases between them. The CDR3 nucleotides are TGTGCCAGCAGCTTAATAACCGTCGGACAATTTGCCGGGGAGCTGTTTTTT. Translating gives CASSLITVGQFAGELFF.